A selection of T cell receptor beta chains follows, all from one sample in a study of beta chain features in type 1 diabetes. TCRdb's table, derived via immunoSEQ multiplex PCR, lists solely in-frame clones and lacks some. Of fewer than 650,000 clones in the sample, around 15% were seen once. Sequencing was carried out using naive CD4+ T cells from blood. Source of these receptors: a young man in good health. Both conserved end residues are part of each CDR3. Each record gives: J gene, clone size, V gene, D gene, CDR3 DNA, CDR3 protein. The D gene is left open where the match is weak. A clone size is listed for some rows: how often the clone was seen (once, few, many), or a class if it is expanded.

TRBJ1-2 | . | TRBV28 | . | TGTGCCAGCAGTTTATCACTGGTTGGGTCGGGCTATGGCTACACCTTC | CASSLSLVGSGYGYTF
TRBJ1-3 | few | TRBV29-1 | . | TGCAGCGTTGTATCTTCAGCTGGAAACACCATATATTTT | CSVVSSAGNTIYF
TRBJ1-5 | . | TRBV7-6 | . | TGTGCCAGCAGCCCCGGAGGTAGGGGCAGTCAGCCCCAGCATTTT | CASSPGGRGSQPQHF
TRBJ2-4 | . | TRBV6-1 | . | TGTGCCAGCAGCCCAACCGGAGCTGCCAAAAACATTCAGTACTTC | CASSPTGAAKNIQYF
TRBJ2-7 | few | TRBV6-6 | TRBD1 | TGTGCCAGCAGTCGGACAGGGGGCAAGTACGAGCAGTACTTC | CASSRTGGKYEQYF
TRBJ2-2 | . | TRBV5-4 | TRBD2 | TGTGCCAGCAGCTCCATAGGGCTAGCGGGGAACACCGGGGAGCTGTTTTTT | CASSSIGLAGNTGELFF
TRBJ2-2 | few | TRBV6-5 | . | TGTGCCAGCAGTTACTCCACGGCGAACACCGGGGAGCTGTTTTTT | CASSYSTANTGELFF
TRBJ2-7 | . | TRBV28 | . | TGTGCCAGCGGTGGCAGGCCCTCCTACGAGCAGTACTTC | CASGGRPSYEQYF
TRBJ1-2 | . | TRBV11-3 | . | TGTGCCAGCAGCGGGGACGGCAAGCATGGCTACACCTTC | CASSGDGKHGYTF
TRBJ1-4 | few | TRBV5-4 | . | TGTGCCAGCAGCTTGTTCCACGGTGGGCAATTAAATGAAAAACTGTTTTTT | CASSLFHGGQLNEKLFF
TRBJ2-7 | . | TRBV28 | TRBD2 | TGTGCCAGCAGCCCCGGACTAGTCGCCTACGAGCAGTACTTC | CASSPGLVAYEQYF
TRBJ2-1 | few | TRBV7-2 | . | TGTGCCAGCAGCTTCACGGGACTTATAAACAATGAGCAGTTCTTC | CASSFTGLINNEQFF
TRBJ2-6 | . | TRBV5-1 | . | TGCGCCAGCAGCTTGAGCCGGAATTCTGGGGCCAACGTCCTGACTTTC | CASSLSRNSGANVLTF
TRBJ2-7 | . | TRBV18 | . | TGTGCCAGCTCCCCGCTGAACGAGCAGTACTTC | CASSPLNEQYF
TRBJ1-2 | . | TRBV28 | TRBD1 | TGTGCCAGCAGCCCCGGGACAGGTGGGATCTTTGTTTATGGCTACACCTTC | CASSPGTGGIFVYGYTF
TRBJ2-7 | . | TRBV29-1 | . | TGCAGCGTTTCAGCAGGGTCCTACGAGCAGTACTTC | CSVSAGSYEQYF
TRBJ2-5 | few | TRBV5-1 | . | TGCGCCAGCAGCTTGGGATGGCCGAGTAAAGAGACCCAGTACTTC | CASSLGWPSKETQYF
TRBJ2-3 | . | TRBV7-2 | TRBD2 | TGTGCCAGCAGCTTACAGCGGGGGGCGGAAGATACGCAGTATTTT | CASSLQRGAEDTQYF
TRBJ2-7 | . | TRBV27 | TRBD1 | TGTGCCAGCAGTTACCGGGACAGGGGTTCCTACGAGCAGTACTTC | CASSYRDRGSYEQYF
TRBJ2-3 | . | TRBV4-3 | TRBD2 | TGCGCCAGCAGCCAAGAGCGGGGGGGCCGGGATACGCAGTATTTT | CASSQERGGRDTQYF
TRBJ1-1 | few | TRBV19 | TRBD1 | TGTGCCAGTAGACAAACAGGGGGCTCCAACACTGAAGCTTTCTTT | CASRQTGGSNTEAFF
TRBJ2-3 | . | TRBV5-1 | TRBD2 | TGCGCCAGCAGCGAGCCTAGCGGAAGCACAGATACGCAGTATTTT | CASSEPSGSTDTQYF
TRBJ1-5 | few | TRBV29-1 | TRBD1 | TGCAGCGTCCAACGACAGGGGAGCAATCAGCCCCAGCATTTT | CSVQRQGSNQPQHF
TRBJ2-2 | few | TRBV19 | . | TGTGCCAGTAAAAGGGTCGCCACCGGGGAGCTGTTTTTT | CASKRVATGELFF
TRBJ1-5 | . | TRBV4-1 | . | TGCGCCAGCAGCCAAGGAGGATGGGGTACGAGCAATCAGCCCCAGCATTTT | CASSQGGWGTSNQPQHF
TRBJ2-3 | . | TRBV28 | . | TGTGCCTTGTCGGGGTCATCAGATACGCAGTATTTT | CALSGSSDTQYF
TRBJ2-1 | once | TRBV5-1 | TRBD2 | TGCGCCAGCAGCTTCGGGACTAGCGGCCCCCTGGAGCAGTTCTTC | CASSFGTSGPLEQFF
TRBJ2-7 | few | TRBV2 | . | TGTGCCAGCAGAGTTGACCGGGCCGGTCACTACGAGCAGTACTTC | CASRVDRAGHYEQYF
TRBJ1-1 | few | TRBV5-4 | TRBD1 | TGTGCCAGCAGCTTACTACAGGGGGTAGGAACTGAAGCTTTCTTT | CASSLLQGVGTEAFF
TRBJ2-1 | few | TRBV7-9 | . | TGTGCCAGCAGCTCCTCGACTGCGAAGGGGGATGAGCAGTTCTTC | CASSSSTAKGDEQFF
TRBJ2-7 | few | TRBV11-2 | . | TGTGCCAGCAGCTTAGGAGTCTACGAGCAGTACTTC | CASSLGVYEQYF
TRBJ1-2 | few | TRBV27 | . | TGTGCCAGCAGTTTATCGATACCGTTATCATATGGCTACACCTTC | CASSLSIPLSYGYTF
TRBJ2-5 | . | TRBV19 | . | TGTGCCAGTAGTATCGAGGGGACGCGAGAGACCCAGTACTTC | CASSIEGTRETQYF
TRBJ2-5 | few | TRBV19 | TRBD1 | TGTGCCAGTAGTATCTCCGGGACAGGATACCAAGAGACCCAGTACTTC | CASSISGTGYQETQYF
TRBJ2-7 | few | TRBV7-2 | . | TGTGCCAGCAAGTGGACGGGACAAAAATCCTACGAGCAGTACTTC | CASKWTGQKSYEQYF
TRBJ1-1 | . | TRBV10-3 | . | TGTGCCATTACGTCCGGGAACACTGAAGCTTTCTTT | CAITSGNTEAFF
TRBJ2-4 | few | TRBV5-8 | TRBD1 | TGTGCCAGCAGCTTAGCAGGGGGCGCAGCCAAAAACATTCAGTACTTC | CASSLAGGAAKNIQYF
TRBJ1-1 | few | TRBV4-1 | . | TGCGCCAGCAGCCTCCACACTCAGGGTAGCACTGAAGCTTTCTTT | CASSLHTQGSTEAFF
TRBJ2-7 | few | TRBV7-2 | TRBD1 | TGTGCCAGCAGTAAGGGGGCGGGCCTCTCCTACGAGCAGTACTTC | CASSKGAGLSYEQYF
TRBJ2-3 | . | TRBV6-1 | TRBD2 | TGTGCCAGCAGCCCCGGGCTAGCGGCCACAGATACGCAGTATTTT | CASSPGLAATDTQYF
TRBJ2-3 | . | TRBV14 | . | TGTGCCAGCAGCCAAGGTTGGAACACAGATACGCAGTATTTT | CASSQGWNTDTQYF
TRBJ2-5 | . | TRBV4-3 | TRBD1 | TGCGCCAGCAGCCAACCCCACAAACCGGGACAGGGATACCGAATCCACTTC | CASSQPHKPGQGYRIHF
TRBJ1-2 | . | TRBV30 | TRBD1 | TGTGCCTGGAGTCGACAGGGGGCGCCGGGGTATGGCTACACCTTC | CAWSRQGAPGYGYTF
TRBJ2-7 | . | TRBV4-1 | TRBD2 | TGCGCCAGCAGCCAACGCCGAGGACTAGCGGCCTACGAGCAGTACTTC | CASSQRRGLAAYEQYF
TRBJ2-3 | . | TRBV7-3 | TRBD1 | TGTGCCAGCAGCCCCGCCCGGGCAGGGGGTGCAGATACGCAGTATTTT | CASSPARAGGADTQYF
TRBJ1-2 | few | TRBV10-3 | TRBD1 | TGTGCCGTAGGGACAGGCTCTAACTATGGCTACACCTTC | CAVGTGSNYGYTF
TRBJ2-4 | . | TRBV9 | TRBD1 | TGTGCCAGCAGCCCCCGGACCCCGACAGGGAACATTCAGTACTTC | CASSPRTPTGNIQYF
TRBJ2-6 | few | TRBV5-6 | . | TGTGCCAGCAGCACCGGACCGGTCTGGGCCAACGTCCTGACTTTC | CASSTGPVWANVLTF
TRBJ2-7 | . | TRBV28 | . | TGTGCCAGCAGTTCGATCGAGCAGTACTTC | CASSSIEQYF
TRBJ2-7 | . | TRBV4-1 | TRBD2 | TGCGCCAGCAGCCAAGATTCGGGGCTAGCGGGCGCCGAGCAGTACTTC | CASSQDSGLAGAEQYF
TRBJ2-1 | . | TRBV27 | . | TGTGCCAGCAGTTTTAGTGGACAGATACTCTACAATGAGCAGTTCTTC | CASSFSGQILYNEQFF
TRBJ2-6 | . | TRBV9 | . | TGTGCCAGCAGCGTAGGCAAAACCGGGGCCAACGTCCTGACTTTC | CASSVGKTGANVLTF
TRBJ1-3 | few | TRBV29-1 | . | TGCAGCGTTGGGAGGGCTCCTGACTCTGGAAACACCATATATTTT | CSVGRAPDSGNTIYF
TRBJ1-1 | . | TRBV4-2 | TRBD1 | TGTGCCAGCAGCTCCGACAGGGGGAGGAACACTGAAGCTTTCTTT | CASSSDRGRNTEAFF
TRBJ2-5 | few | TRBV7-2 | . | TGTGCCAGCGGCAAATACAGCAGGGAGACCCAGTACTTC | CASGKYSRETQYF
TRBJ1-2 | few | TRBV27 | . | TGTGCCAGCAGTCGGACACACTACTATGGCTACACCTTC | CASSRTHYYGYTF
TRBJ1-1 | . | TRBV29-1 | . | TGCAGCGTTGCAGGACGGTTGAACACTGAAGCTTTCTTT | CSVAGRLNTEAFF
TRBJ1-2 | . | TRBV9 | . | TGTGCCAGCGCCCGAGGGGGGTCGGACTATGGCTACACCTTC | CASARGGSDYGYTF